The 21 T cell receptor beta chains below were found in one sample sequenced in a study of blood T cell repertoires in COVID-19 (dated by TCRdb to about 2020). Libraries were made using the immunoSEQ multiplex PCR assay. Entries here come from immuneACCESS through TCRdb and include only in-frame sequences with V and J called. Some clones fail to appear in such tables; in the studies checked, an unresolved V gene covers under half of the shortfall, and the cause of the remainder is unknown. The sample contains roughly 100,000 clones, about nine tenths of them found a single time. The ten largest clones represent 15% of the sample. The sample consisted of peripheral blood. These receptors were obtained from a man aged 50 to 60 with acute or convalescent COVID-19.

The rearrangement joins TRBV2 to TRBJ2-7; 7 positions match TRBD1. Trimming cost V 4 bases and J 7 bases; bases outside gene matches: 10. The CDR3 has 14 residues. The germline V gene encodes CDR1 SNHLY and CDR2 FYNNEI. The CDR3 loop reads CASSGQGEKKEQYF. For the CDR3, the DNA is TGTGCCAGCAGTGGGCAGGGGGAAAAGAAGGAGCAGTACTTC. The full variable domain, with the rest looked up from reference TRBV2 and TRBJ2-7, is EPEVTQTPSHQVTQMGQEVILRCVPISNHLYFYWYRQILGQKVEFLVSFYNNEISEKSEIFDDQFSVERPDGSNFTLKIRSTKLEDSAMYFCASSGQGEKKEQYFGPGTRLTVT.

This chain joins TRBV30 and TRBJ2-5; weak D call: TRBD2 (5 bases). Germline values: CDR1 GTSNPN, CDR2 SVGIG (reference sequence). Between the trimmed V and J ends, which lost 4 bases and 5 bases, there was a span of 8 bases. The CDR3 length is 11 residues. The CDR3 is CAWIQRETQYF. The CDR3 nucleotides are TGTGCCTGGATACAGCGGGAGACCCAGTACTTC.

The rearrangement joins TRBV19 to TRBJ2-1; tentative D call: TRBD2 (6 bases). The germline V gene has CDR1 LNHDA and CDR2 SQIVND (reference sequence). The V end lost 7 bases, the J end lost 4 bases, and 20 bases lay between the germline ends. CDR3 size: 16 residues. In DNA form, the CDR3 reads TGTGCCAGTACCGCATTCGGGACGGGGGAATACAATGAGCAGTTCTTC. Translation: CASTAFGTGEYNEQFF.

The rearrangement joins TRBV24-1 to TRBJ1-6, with TRBD1 matching 7 bases. CDR1 and CDR2 from the germline V gene are KGHDR and SFDVKD. V was pared by 4 bases and J by 3 bases, with 2 bases of the junction left unmatched. The CDR3 spans 15 residues. This CDR3 is CATSEGTVYNSPLHF. CDR3 nucleotide sequence: TGTGCCACCAGTGAAGGGACAGTCTATAATTCACCCCTCCACTTT.

V and J are TRBV19 and TRBJ1-3; no reliable D call. V was shortened by 5 bases and J by 4 bases, with 9 bases between the two germline ends. CDR1 and CDR2 (germline): LNHDA, SQIVND (reference sequence). The CDR3 loop spans 13 amino acids. CDR3 in DNA: TGTGCCAGTAGTGAGGGCGCGGGAAACACCATATATTTT. Translation gives CASSEGAGNTIYF.

The chain has TRBV24-1 and TRBJ2-1; TRBD2 agrees at 7 bases. Germline V gene sequence: CDR1 KGHDR, CDR2 SFDVKD. The J segment lost 1 base and the V segment lost 12 bases, leaving 8 bases of the junction unmatched. This CDR3 comprises 14 residues. CDR3 in DNA: TGTGCCTCCCGGGCTAGCGGATCCTACAATGAGCAGTTCTTC. Amino acid sequence: CASRASGSYNEQFF.

This clone was found a few times. The chain has TRBV3-1 (or the pseudogene TRBV3-2) and TRBJ2-5; 12 bases line up with TRBD2. CDR3 length equals 16 residues. V shed 1 base and J 7 bases; nucleotides not matched to a gene: 7. The germline gives CDR1 LGHDT, CDR2 YNNKEL (reference sequence). CDR3 bases: TGTGCCAGCAGCCAAGCGACTAGCGGGAGTTCTGGGACCCAGTACTTC. It translates to CASSQATSGSSGTQYF.

The rearrangement links TRBV28 to TRBJ1-2; tentative D call: TRBD1 (5 bases). The CDR3 spans 12 residues. Germline loops: CDR1 MDHEN, CDR2 SYDVKM. V dropped 4 bases and J dropped 3 bases, with 6 bases sitting between them. CDR3 coding DNA: TGTGCCAGCAGTTGGGACTACTATGGCTACACCTTC. Its protein product is CASSWDYYGYTF.

The V and J genes are TRBV4-2 and TRBJ2-2; 7 positions match TRBD1. Germline V CDR1 and CDR2: LGHNA, YNFKEQ. The CDR3 length is 16 residues. With V trimmed by 3 bases and J by 2 bases, 6 bases remained unmatched. This CDR3 is CASSQAGTANTGELFF. The CDR3 coding sequence is TGTGCCAGCAGCCAGGCCGGGACAGCCAACACCGGGGAGCTGTTTTTT.

The chain couples TRBV10-1 to TRBJ2-3; TRBD2 matches 9 bases. Germline V lookup: CDR1 WNHNN, CDR2 SYGVQD (reference sequence). The ends lost 7 bases at V and 4 bases at J; junction bases unmatched: 15. CDR3 length equals 17 residues. In nucleotides, the CDR3 is TGCGCCAGCATAGTCGTAAGGAGTAGCGGGAGATCAGATACGCAGTATTTT. This translates into CASIVVRSSGRSDTQYF.

V gene TRBV28 combines with J gene TRBJ1-2; 7 bases agree with TRBD1. Germline V CDR1 and CDR2: MDHEN, SYDVKM. The length of the CDR3 is 15 residues. V lost 6 bases and J lost 2; bases outside the gene matches: 9. The CDR3 is CASSGTDPKNYGYTF. The CDR3 DNA follows: TGTGCCAGCAGCGGGACAGACCCCAAGAACTATGGCTACACCTTC.

The V and J genes are TRBV19 and TRBJ1-6; 11 bases align to TRBD1. Germline V gene data show CDR1 as LNHDA and CDR2 as SQIVND (reference sequence). The CDR3 contains 18 residues. After removal of 4 bases from V and 7 bases from J, the junction contained 12 bases not matched to a gene. CDR3 bases: TGTGCCAGTAGTACCCGAACCTGGACAGGGGGCGAGAATTCACCCCTCCACTTT. Its translation: CASSTRTWTGGENSPLHF.

The genes are TRBV4-1 and TRBJ1-3; D remains unclear. The germline V gene has CDR1 MGHRA and CDR2 YSYEKL. V was shortened by 3 bases and J by 0 bases, with 6 bases between the two germline ends. The CDR3 runs 14 residues. CDR3 loop: CASSQRGSGNTIYF. The CDR3 bases are TGCGCCAGCAGCCAGAGAGGCTCTGGAAACACCATATATTTT.

Concerning this clone: This same CDR3 is encoded by further DNA sequences in the sample. Here the CDR3 reads CASSIGGTGNTIYF. The CDR3 DNA follows: TGTGCCAGTAGTATAGGAGGGACTGGAAACACCATATATTTT. The rearrangement joins TRBV19 to TRBJ1-3; D gene unclear. CDR3 length equals 14 residues. The V gene's germline CDR1 is LNHDA and CDR2 SQIVND (reference sequence). V lost 1 base and J lost 2, with 6 bases in between.

The chain uses TRBV9 and TRBJ2-3; perhaps TRBD1 as D (5 bases). The CDR3 extends over 14 amino acids. From germline, CDR1 is SGDLS and CDR2 YYNGEE. Between the trimmed V and J ends, which lost 3 bases and 0 bases, there was a span of 8 bases. CDR3 protein: CASSGGRSTDTQYF. As DNA, the CDR3 is TGTGCCAGCAGCGGGGGCAGGAGCACAGATACGCAGTATTTT.

The chain couples TRBV27 to TRBJ1-2; 10 bases are shared with TRBD1. J lost 5 bases, V lost 3 bases, and 6 bases had no gene match. Germline V gene data show CDR1 as MNHEY and CDR2 as SMNVEV (reference sequence). CDR3 length: 15 residues. The CDR3 region has the DNA TGTGCCAGCAGTTTTAGCGGGACAGGGGAGTATGGCTACACCTTC. Its protein product is CASSFSGTGEYGYTF.

This chain uses TRBV28 with TRBJ2-3, with TRBD2 matching over 9 bases. V lost 3 bases and J lost 4; bases outside the gene matches: 5. Looked up from germline, CDR1 is MDHEN and CDR2 is SYDVKM. The length of the CDR3 is 15 residues. CDR3 amino acids: CASSFSGRGADTQYF. The DNA for the CDR3 is TGTGCCAGCAGTTTTAGCGGGAGAGGCGCAGATACGCAGTATTTT.

The chain is built from TRBV28 and TRBJ1-5, with D unclear. Germline assignment: CDR1 MDHEN and CDR2 SYDVKM. Deletions cut 1 base from V and 3 bases from J, with 7 bases between. This CDR3 spans 14 amino acids. CDR3 nucleotides: TGTGCCAGCAGTTTATCGGGAGTCAATCAGCCCCAGCATTTT. It yields the protein CASSLSGVNQPQHF.

The CDR3 spells CASSEYEEKGNTIYF. In nucleotides, the CDR3 is TGTGCCAGCAGTGAATATGAGGAGAAAGGAAACACCATATATTTT. The J gene is TRBJ1-3, the V gene TRBV25-1, with no clear D. The germline V gene encodes CDR1 MGHDK and CDR2 SYGVNS. Trimming removed 0 bases at V and 4 bases at J, with 10 bases between. This CDR3 is built from 15 residues.

Concerning this clone itself: Other nucleotide sequences in the sample specify the same CDR3. V is TRBV20-1 and J is TRBJ2-1; 10 positions agree with TRBD2. This CDR3 is built from 15 residues. Germline V gives CDR1 DFQATT, CDR2 SNEGSKA (reference sequence). With V trimmed by 3 bases and J by 4 bases, 6 bases remained unmatched. The CDR3 region is CSASALAGDYNEQFF. The DNA of the CDR3 is TGCAGTGCTAGTGCCCTAGCGGGAGATTACAATGAGCAGTTCTTC.

The chain carries TRBV20-1 and TRBJ2-2; D is undetermined. The length of the CDR3 is 15 residues. The V and J ends lost 3 bases and 1 base respectively, with 12 bases between them. Germline CDR1 is DFQATT and CDR2 is SNEGSKA (reference sequence). CDR3 sequence (DNA): TGCAGTGCTAGTGTACCAGCGCTGAACACCGGGGAGCTGTTTTTT. Amino acids: CSASVPALNTGELFF.